A single sample gave rise to the 15 T cell receptor beta chains below, sequenced in a study of T-cell memory formation after mild COVID-19. TCRdb re-called the 5' RACE reads through MiXCR, storing one row per CDR3 protein. The sample has about 470,000 distinct CDR3 sequences, around a sixth seen once. Sequenced material: PBMCs or a T cell subset sorted from them (not recorded which). All receptors derive from an adult woman who had mild COVID-19 (a few samples of this study predate the infection). Cell type and time point are not known.

The chain uses TRBV5-1 and TRBJ2-7; possible D gene TRBD1, 5 bases. Germline values: CDR1 SGHRS, CDR2 YFSETQ. V dropped 4 bases and J dropped 6 bases, with 20 bases sitting between them. This CDR3 is built from 15 residues. CDR3 loop: CASSVDIQSVGEQYF. The CDR3, as DNA: TGCGCCAGCAGCGTGGACATCCAGAGTGTTGGCGAGCAGTACTTC. The full variable domain, its missing parts supplied by reference TRBV5-1 and TRBJ2-7, is KAGVTQTPRYLIKTRGQQVTLSCSPISGHRSVSWYQQTPGQGLQFLFEYFSETQRNKGNFPGRFSGRQFSNSRSEMNVSTLELGDSALYLCASSVDIQSVGEQYFGPGTRLTVT.

The chain joins TRBV7-9 to TRBJ2-3; TRBD2 agrees at 13 bases. The CDR3 is made up of 19 amino acids. Germline-derived CDR1 and CDR2 are SEHNR and FQNEAQ (reference sequence). Unmatched junction bases numbered 6, after V lost 0 bases and J lost 0 bases. CDR3 region: CASSLALTSGGTSTDTQYF. The CDR3 coding sequence is TGTGCCAGCAGCTTAGCCCTGACTAGCGGGGGGACCAGCACAGATACGCAGTATTTT.

This chain uses TRBV6-5 with TRBJ1-1; D ambiguous. The CDR3 contains 13 residues. CDR1 and CDR2 (germline): MNHEY, SVGAGI. The V end was cut by 2 bases, the J end by 3 bases, with 7 bases between. The CDR3 DNA is TGTGCCAGCAGTTACAACAAGCACACTGAAGCTTTCTTT. Translating it yields CASSYNKHTEAFF.

The V call is TRBV7-9, the J call TRBJ2-3; no reliable D call. V dropped 3 bases and J dropped 6 bases, with 10 bases sitting between them. Germline-derived CDR1 and CDR2 are SEHNR and FQNEAQ (reference sequence). The CDR3 totals 13 residues. The CDR3 coding sequence is TGTGCCAGCAGCTTGAATTGGGTGGATACGCAGTATTTT. This codes for CASSLNWVDTQYF.

In this sample, this clonotype turned up a few times. The V gene is TRBV11-2, the J gene TRBJ2-2; TRBD1 matches 7 bases. V lost 4 bases, J lost 1 base, and 3 bases stayed unmatched. The CDR3 length is 15 residues. Germline CDR1 is SGHAT and CDR2 is FQNNGV. CDR3 region: CASSSGQRNTGELFF. The DNA of the CDR3 is TGTGCCAGCAGCTCGGGACAGAGGAACACCGGGGAGCTGTTTTTT.

This CDR3 is CASSRSFRETQYF. The CDR3 nucleotides are TGTGCCAGCAGCAGGAGCTTTCGGGAGACCCAGTACTTC. The J gene is TRBJ2-5, the V gene TRBV5-6; D unresolved. V was clipped by 4 bases and J by 5 bases, with 12 bases between them. Germline V gene sequence: CDR1 SGHDT, CDR2 YYEEEE. CDR3 length equals 13 residues.

Comments on this clonotype: The junction and the germline gene differ at one end; a read error may be behind it. This chain uses TRBV4-3 with TRBJ2-2; 8 bases are shared with TRBD1. The CDR3 totals 16 residues. Germline CDR1 reads LGHNA; CDR2 reads YSLEER. CDR3 sequence (DNA): TGCGCCAGGAGCCAAGGCGCCAGGGGGCGGACCGGGGAGCTGTTTTTT. This codes for CARSQGARGRTGELFF.

This clonotype was observed at least ten times. The J gene is TRBJ2-7, the V gene TRBV7-6; D remains ambiguous. There are 13 residues in the CDR3. Trimming left V 4 bases short and J 0 bases short, with 7 bases between. The germline V gene has CDR1 SGHVS and CDR2 FNYEAQ. The CDR3, as DNA: TGTGCCAGCAGCTCGGCGAGCTCCTACGAGCAGTACTTC. It codes for CASSSASSYEQYF. The whole variable domain, filled in from reference TRBV7-6 and TRBJ2-7, reads GAGVSQSPRYKVTKRGQDVALRCDPISGHVSLYWYRQALGQGPEFLTYFNYEAQQDKSGLPNDRFSAERPEGSISTLTIQRTEQRDSAMYRCASSSASSYEQYFGPGTRLTVT.

This chain joins TRBV7-9 and TRBJ2-3; 10 nucleotides align to TRBD2. V lost 4 bases and J lost 7; bases outside the gene matches: 8. Germline V gives CDR1 SEHNR, CDR2 FQNEAQ (reference sequence). The CDR3 is 15 residues long. The CDR3 loop reads CASSSERGGHHTQYF. For the CDR3, the DNA is TGTGCCAGCAGCTCCGAGCGGGGGGGTCATCATACGCAGTATTTT.

A few counts support this clonotype. The rearrangement joins TRBV12-3 or TRBV12-4 to TRBJ2-7; 13 positions match TRBD2. There are 16 residues in the CDR3. The V segment lost 4 bases and the J segment 7 bases; nucleotides outside the gene matches: 10. The CDR3 DNA reads as TGTGCCAGCAGTTCCCCCCGGACTAGCGGGAGTTATGAGCAGTACTTC. Its translation is CASSSPRTSGSYEQYF.

The CDR3 DNA follows: TGCGCCAGCAGGGACCCGAACACCGGGGAGCTGTTTTTT. Encoded protein: CASRDPNTGELFF. The rearrangement links TRBV5-1 to TRBJ2-2; D gene unclear. V lost 5 bases to trimming and J lost 0 bases, with 5 bases between them. Germline CDR1 is SGHRS and CDR2 is YFSETQ. CDR3 length equals 13 residues. The whole variable domain, filled in from reference TRBV5-1 and TRBJ2-2, reads KAGVTQTPRYLIKTRGQQVTLSCSPISGHRSVSWYQQTPGQGLQFLFEYFSETQRNKGNFPGRFSGRQFSNSRSEMNVSTLELGDSALYLCASRDPNTGELFFGEGSRLTVL.

In its sample, this clonotype was seen a few times. The V gene is TRBV7-9, the J gene TRBJ2-7; no clear D. V was shortened by 6 bases and J by 4 bases, with 7 bases between the two germline ends. Germline V gene lookup returns CDR1 SEHNR and CDR2 FQNEAQ (reference sequence). The CDR3 extends over 11 amino acids. CDR3 sequence: CASSSVYEQYF. The CDR3 DNA sequence: TGTGCCAGCAGTTCCGTTTACGAGCAGTACTTC.

The chain uses TRBV10-2 and TRBJ2-1; TRBD1 agrees at 9 bases. The CDR3 runs 14 residues. V lost 8 bases, J lost 1 base, and 3 bases stayed unmatched. Germline V gives CDR1 WSHSY, CDR2 SAAADI. The CDR3 DNA reads as TGCGCCAGCCGGGACAGGGTATCCTACAATGAGCAGTTCTTC. Protein product: CASRDRVSYNEQFF.

This clonotype was seen a handful of times. The V call is TRBV4-2, the J call TRBJ2-4; D unresolved. Trimming left V 0 bases short and J 5 bases short, with 14 bases between. Germline CDR1 LGHNA, CDR2 YNFKEQ. The CDR3 runs to 16 residues. CDR3 DNA: TGTGCCAGCAGCCAAGATCGGCAGCTGCCCCAAAACATTCAGTACTTC. It yields the protein CASSQDRQLPQNIQYF.

This clonotype was found a few times. The chain has TRBV5-5 and TRBJ2-1, with D possibly being TRBD2 (5 bases). The length of the CDR3 is 16 residues. In germline, CDR1 is SGHKS, CDR2 YYEKEE (reference sequence). The germline V and J ends were trimmed by 2 bases and 7 bases, with 19 bases remaining between them. The CDR3 reads CASSLSPSPSENEQFF. In DNA form, the CDR3 reads TGTGCCAGCAGCTTATCCCCTAGCCCCAGTGAGAATGAGCAGTTCTTC.